The 30 T cell receptor beta chains below come from one sample, sequenced in a study of Ad26.COV2.S vaccination and SARS-CoV-2 variants. Clones were read by immunoSEQ multiplex PCR, and TCRdb kept only the in-frame ones, dropping some. This sample has about 390,000 clones, with about nine tenths found just once. The treatment was: approximately 18 received Ad26.COV2.S at low or high dose, single or two shots; roughly 5 received placebo; per-sample allocation not given. Collection of samples fell on day 63 after the first vaccine or placebo injection. The specimen was peripheral blood, collected in a trial of Ad26.COV2.S vaccine versus placebo. All receptors come from a person aged 18-65 years who received the Ad26.COV2.S COVID-19 vaccine or a placebo.

The chain carries TRBV6-5 and TRBJ1-5; D is possibly TRBD1 (5 bases). The germline gives CDR1 MNHEY, CDR2 SVGAGI. The CDR3 consists of 14 residues. Trimming stripped 1 base from V and 2 bases from J, with 6 bases between. CDR3 region: CASSYLGGNQPQHF. CDR3 sequence (DNA): TGTGCCAGCAGTTACTTAGGGGGCAATCAGCCCCAGCATTTT.

The genes are TRBV4-2 and TRBJ2-5; no clear D gene. V was clipped by 5 bases and J by 2 bases, with 12 bases between them. The CDR3 length is 14 residues. Germline V gives CDR1 LGHNA, CDR2 YNFKEQ. CDR3 residues: CASSALRTQETQYF. The CDR3, as DNA: TGTGCCAGCAGCGCCCTGAGGACGCAAGAGACCCAGTACTTC.

The chain links TRBV4-3 to TRBJ2-1; 13 bases match TRBD2. The CDR3 has 16 amino acids. The trim removed 1 base at V and 9 bases at J, leaving 6 bases unmatched. CDR1 is LGHNA and CDR2 is YSLEER in the germline V gene. In nucleotides, the CDR3 is TGCGCCAGCAGCCAAGGACTAGCGGGGGGTTGGGGTGAGCAGTTCTTC. Amino acid sequence: CASSQGLAGGWGEQFF.

The V gene is TRBV5-1, the J gene TRBJ2-1; 9 nucleotides line up with TRBD2. CDR1 is SGHRS, CDR2 YFSETQ, per germline. The CDR3 has 16 residues. With V trimmed by 0 bases and J by 6 bases, 7 bases remained unmatched. CDR3 residues: CASSLGTSGGINEQFF. CDR3 sequence (DNA): TGCGCCAGCAGCTTGGGGACAAGCGGGGGGATCAATGAGCAGTTCTTC.

This rearrangement joins TRBV28 to TRBJ1-1; perhaps TRBD1 as D (5 bases). The CDR3 has 12 amino acids. CDR1 is MDHEN and CDR2 is SYDVKM in the germline V gene. Trimming removed 7 bases at V and 8 bases at J, with 14 bases between. CDR3 nucleotide sequence: TGTGCCAGCAAGGTTTGGGGCAGGGAAGCTTTCTTT. Translating it yields CASKVWGREAFF.

The chain carries TRBV28 and TRBJ2-5; TRBD2 matches 8 bases. Germline-derived CDR1 and CDR2 are MDHEN and SYDVKM. With V trimmed by 6 bases and J by 3 bases, 9 bases remained unmatched. CDR3 length equals 15 residues. The DNA of the CDR3 is TGTGCCAGCAGATCAGTAGGAGCGGGGGAAGAGACCCAGTACTTC. This gives the protein CASRSVGAGEETQYF.

The chain couples TRBV19 to TRBJ1-1; tentatively, D is TRBD1 (6 bases). The CDR3 runs 15 residues. Looked up from germline, CDR1 is LNHDA and CDR2 is SQIVND (reference sequence). The ends were cut back, 6 bases at V and 3 bases at J, with 17 bases in the middle. This CDR3 reads CASSLGAGVYTEAFF. In nucleotides, the CDR3 is TGTGCCAGTAGCCTCGGGGCAGGGGTGTACACTGAAGCTTTCTTT.

The J gene is TRBJ1-5, the V gene TRBV28, with TRBD1 identical over 10 bases. The V gene end was trimmed by 8 bases and the J gene end by 0 bases; junction bases not matched to a gene: 10. CDR1 MDHEN and CDR2 SYDVKM come from the germline V gene. The length of the CDR3 is 17 residues. CDR3: CASSPGQGPDSNQPQHF. The CDR3 DNA is TGTGCCAGCTCCCCGGGACAGGGGCCGGATAGCAATCAGCCCCAGCATTTT.

This chain connects TRBV19 to TRBJ2-4; a possible D gene is TRBD1 (8 bases). Trimming took 7 bases from V and 8 from J, leaving 18 bases between them. This CDR3 is 14 amino acids long. Germline lookup yields CDR1 LNHDA and CDR2 SQIVND (reference sequence). CDR3 amino acids: CASNLQGGMDIQYF. CDR3 nucleotide sequence: TGTGCCAGTAACTTACAGGGGGGGATGGACATTCAGTACTTC.

This chain uses TRBV7-9 with TRBJ2-1, with 10 positions matching TRBD2. Losses at the gene ends were 3 bases for V and 5 bases for J; bases not matched to a gene: 4. The CDR3 consists of 15 residues. Germline V CDR1 and CDR2: SEHNR, FQNEAQ (reference sequence). The CDR3: CASSFRTSGNNEQFF. CDR3 coding DNA: TGTGCCAGCAGCTTTAGGACTAGCGGTAACAATGAGCAGTTCTTC.

The CDR3 reads CAWTAGTDSYNEQFF. The CDR3 region has the DNA TGTGCCTGGACCGCCGGGACGGATTCCTACAATGAGCAGTTCTTC. The V gene is TRBV30, the J gene TRBJ2-1; D is tentatively TRBD1 or TRBD2 (5 bases each). The CDR3 covers 15 residues. CDR1 and CDR2 from the germline V gene are GTSNPN and SVGIG (reference sequence). V dropped 4 bases and J dropped 1 base, with 14 bases sitting between them.

The gene calls are TRBV6-5 and TRBJ1-1; D might be TRBD1 (5 bases). This CDR3 has 16 residues. V lost 0 bases and J 3 bases, leaving 14 bases between the germline ends. CDR1 is MNHEY, CDR2 SVGAGI, per germline. This CDR3 is CASSYSSQGRDTEAFF. The CDR3 DNA reads as TGTGCCAGCAGTTACTCGTCTCAGGGAAGGGACACTGAAGCTTTCTTT.

V is TRBV9 and J is TRBJ2-1; the D gene is possibly TRBD1 (7 bases). Germline V gene data show CDR1 as SGDLS and CDR2 as YYNGEE. This CDR3 has 15 residues. V lost 4 bases and J lost 5, with 16 bases in between. The CDR3: CASSPRGALNNEQFF. CDR3 nucleotides: TGTGCCAGCAGCCCCAGGGGGGCCCTGAACAATGAGCAGTTCTTC.

The chain employs TRBV7-9 and TRBJ2-7; tentative D call: TRBD2 (5 bases). CDR3 length: 16 residues. Germline-derived CDR1 and CDR2 are SEHNR and FQNEAQ (reference sequence). The ends were cut back, 10 bases at V and 1 base at J, with 23 bases in the middle. CDR3 sequence reads: CAIVDLAQTVSYEQYF. The CDR3 DNA sequence: TGTGCCATTGTTGACCTAGCTCAAACAGTTTCCTACGAGCAGTACTTC.

This clone was picked up a small number of times. CDR3 coding DNA: TGTGCCAGCAGTCGACCGGGACAGGGGGGAAGCTATGGCTACACCTTC. This gives the protein CASSRPGQGGSYGYTF. V is TRBV2 and J is TRBJ1-2; 11 bases map to TRBD1. Germline loops: CDR1 SNHLY, CDR2 FYNNEI. The CDR3 is 16 residues long. The J segment lost 4 bases and the V segment lost 5 bases, leaving 9 bases of the junction unmatched. Using reference TRBV2 and TRBJ1-2 for the parts outside the CDR3, the full variable domain is EPEVTQTPSHQVTQMGQEVILRCVPISNHLYFYWYRQILGQKVEFLVSFYNNEISEKSEIFDDQFSVERPDGSNFTLKIRSTKLEDSAMYFCASSRPGQGGSYGYTFGSGTRLTVV.

The chain recombines TRBV12-3 or TRBV12-4 with TRBJ2-7, with 8 positions matching TRBD1. The J segment lost 6 bases and the V segment lost 5 bases, leaving 3 bases of the junction unmatched. The CDR3 covers 12 residues. The DNA of the CDR3 is TGTGCCAGCAGTGCCACAGGGGGCGAGCAGTACTTC. Translated: CASSATGGEQYF.

This clone was seen just once. The rearrangement uses TRBV5-5 and TRBJ2-1; D is possibly TRBD1 or TRBD2 (7 bases each). The germline CDR1 and CDR2 sequences are SGHKS and YYEKEE (reference sequence). V lost 2 bases, J lost 8 bases, and 17 bases lay in between. The CDR3 is made up of 15 amino acids. CDR3 coding DNA: TGTGCCAGCAGCTTCCCAGGGGGGGGGCCCCATGAGCAGTTCTTC. Its protein is CASSFPGGGPHEQFF.

This sequence joins TRBV27 and TRBJ1-2, with D possibly matching TRBD1 (5 bases). The CDR3 is 13 amino acids. Germline CDR1 MNHEY, CDR2 SMNVEV (reference sequence). Trimming removed 5 bases from V and 1 base from J, with 8 bases in between. The CDR3: CASSPTVNYGYTF. The DNA of the CDR3 is TGTGCCAGCAGTCCGACAGTTAACTATGGCTACACCTTC.

The chain is built from TRBV4-3 and TRBJ2-1; TRBD1 matches 8 bases. CDR3 length: 16 residues. The germline V gene encodes CDR1 LGHNA and CDR2 YSLEER. After removal of 0 bases from V and 1 base from J, the junction contained 2 bases not matched to a gene. CDR3 sequence reads: CASSQDDRGSYNEQFF. The CDR3 DNA reads as TGCGCCAGCAGCCAAGATGACAGGGGATCCTACAATGAGCAGTTCTTC.

The chain recombines TRBV5-4 with TRBJ2-1, with D perhaps TRBD1 (6 bases). The CDR3 covers 15 residues. Germline V gene lookup returns CDR1 SGHNT and CDR2 YYREEE (reference sequence). V shed 3 bases and J shed 6 bases, with 16 bases lying between them. In nucleotides, the CDR3 is TGTGCCAGCAGCTACCGCAGGGGTTTCGGCAATGAGCAGTTCTTC. It encodes CASSYRRGFGNEQFF.

V and J are TRBV5-1 and TRBJ2-7; possibly TRBD1 for D (7 bases). The CDR3 is made up of 14 amino acids. Trimming shortened V by 4 bases and J by 3 bases, and 14 bases separated the two germline ends. Germline V lookup: CDR1 SGHRS, CDR2 YFSETQ. For the CDR3, the DNA is TGCGCCAGCAGCCTGCGGGACAGCGGCTACGAGCAGTACTTC. It yields the protein CASSLRDSGYEQYF.

The chain carries TRBV11-2 and TRBJ1-1; 8 nucleotides align to TRBD1. The germline CDR1 and CDR2 sequences are SGHAT and FQNNGV. J lost 5 bases, V lost 5 bases, and 7 bases had no gene match. The CDR3 loop spans 14 amino acids. CDR3 bases: TGTGCCAGCAGCAGTGACAGGGGAAATACTGAAGCTTTCTTT. Its protein product is CASSSDRGNTEAFF.

The chain links TRBV4-3 to TRBJ2-7, with 7 nucleotides matching TRBD2. Germline V gives CDR1 LGHNA, CDR2 YSLEER. Trimming took 8 bases from V and 3 from J; bases not matched to a gene: 10. This CDR3 contains 14 residues. The CDR3, as DNA: TGCGCCAGCGTTTTAGAGCGGGGATGCTACGAGCAGTACTTC. It translates to CASVLERGCYEQYF.

The rearrangement uses TRBV2 and TRBJ2-5; D is unclear. The CDR3 spans 11 residues. Germline CDR1 and CDR2: SNHLY and FYNNEI. Trimming cost V 5 bases and J 5 bases, with 6 bases left between them. This chain's CDR3 is CASSYIETQYF. DNA for the CDR3: TGTGCCAGCAGTTATATCGAGACCCAGTACTTC.

The chain is built from TRBV9 and TRBJ2-2; 7 bases are shared with TRBD1. Trimming took 3 bases from V and 6 from J; bases not matched to a gene: 5. The germline V gene has CDR1 SGDLS and CDR2 YYNGEE. This CDR3 region has 14 residues. The CDR3 DNA reads TGTGCCAGCAGCGGACAGGGTAATTCCGGGGAGCTGTTTTTT. It encodes CASSGQGNSGELFF.

Note on this clone: A single base is all that separates this from a far larger clone, so a read error is likely. This chain connects TRBV5-1 to TRBJ1-1; a weak D match, TRBD1 (5 bases). Germline CDR1 and CDR2: SGHRS and YFSETQ. This CDR3 spans 13 amino acids. The V end lost 2 bases, the J end lost 1 base, and 6 bases lay between the germline ends. Here the CDR3 reads CASSFGQNTEAFF. CDR3 coding DNA: TGCGCCAGCAGCTTCGGACAGAACACTGAAGCTTTCTTT. Filled out from reference TRBV5-1 and TRBJ1-1, the complete variable domain reads KAGVTQTPRYLIKTRGQQVTLSCSPISGHRSVSWYQQTPGQGLQFLFEYFSETQRNKGNFPGRFSGRQFSNSRSEMNVSTLELGDSALYLCASSFGQNTEAFFGQGTRLTVV.

The sample holds one count of this clone. This same CDR3 is encoded by further DNA sequences in the sample. The CDR3 coding sequence is TGTGCCAGCTCACCGGGGAATCAGCCCCAGCATTTT. This gives the protein CASSPGNQPQHF. This chain links TRBV18 with TRBJ1-5; D is uncertain. This CDR3 spans 12 amino acids. V shed 3 bases and J shed 4 bases, with 4 bases lying between them. Germline CDR1 and CDR2: KGHSH and LQKENI.

This clone was detected only once. The gene calls are TRBV7-9 and TRBJ2-7, with 11 bases aligning to TRBD1. The germline gives CDR1 SEHNR, CDR2 FQNEAQ (reference sequence). This CDR3 has 16 residues. V shed 5 bases and J 2 bases; nucleotides not matched to a gene: 8. DNA of the CDR3: TGTGCCAGCAGCGGCACGGGGACAGGGGGAACCTACGAGCAGTACTTC. Residues: CASSGTGTGGTYEQYF.

This clone has just a few counts. This chain uses TRBV19 with TRBJ1-1, with D uncertain. Germline V lookup: CDR1 LNHDA, CDR2 SQIVND (reference sequence). Trimming removed 2 bases from V and 4 bases from J, with 5 bases in between. The CDR3 runs to 12 residues. This CDR3 reads CASSIIGTEAFF. DNA for the CDR3: TGTGCCAGTAGTATAATCGGCACTGAAGCTTTCTTT.

The J gene is TRBJ1-2, the V gene TRBV9; D call uncertain. V lost 7 bases, J lost 4 bases, and 17 bases lay in between. Germline V gene lookup returns CDR1 SGDLS and CDR2 YYNGEE. The CDR3 runs to 14 residues. Here the CDR3 DNA reads TGTGCCAGCCTCCAAAGGCGATGGGTCTATGGCTACACCTTC. Amino acid sequence: CASLQRRWVYGYTF. The complete variable domain, with remaining parts taken from reference TRBV9 and TRBJ1-2, reads DSGVTQTPKHLITATGQRVTLRCSPRSGDLSVYWYQQSLDQGLQFLIQYYNGEERAKGNILERFSAQQFPDLHSELNLSSLELGDSALYFCASLQRRWVYGYTFGSGTRLTVV.